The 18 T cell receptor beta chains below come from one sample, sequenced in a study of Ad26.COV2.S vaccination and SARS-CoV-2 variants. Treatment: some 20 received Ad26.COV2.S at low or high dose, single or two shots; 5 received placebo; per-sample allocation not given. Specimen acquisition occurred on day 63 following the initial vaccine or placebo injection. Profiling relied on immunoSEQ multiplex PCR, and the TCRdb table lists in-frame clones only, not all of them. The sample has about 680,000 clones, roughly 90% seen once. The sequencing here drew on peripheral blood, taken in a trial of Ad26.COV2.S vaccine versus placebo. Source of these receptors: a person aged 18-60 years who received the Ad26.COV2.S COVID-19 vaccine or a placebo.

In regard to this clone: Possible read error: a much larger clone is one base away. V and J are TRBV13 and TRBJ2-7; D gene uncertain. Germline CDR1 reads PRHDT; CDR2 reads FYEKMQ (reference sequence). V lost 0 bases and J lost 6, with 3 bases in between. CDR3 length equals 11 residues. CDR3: CASSLGGEQYF. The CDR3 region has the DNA TGTGCCAGCAGCTTAGGGGGCGAGCAGTACTTC.

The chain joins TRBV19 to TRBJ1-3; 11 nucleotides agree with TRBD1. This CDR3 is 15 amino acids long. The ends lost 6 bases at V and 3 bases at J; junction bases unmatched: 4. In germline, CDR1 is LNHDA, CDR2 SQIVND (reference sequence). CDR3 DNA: TGTGCCAGTAGCAAGGACAGGGGGCTTGGAAACACCATATATTTT. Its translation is CASSKDRGLGNTIYF.

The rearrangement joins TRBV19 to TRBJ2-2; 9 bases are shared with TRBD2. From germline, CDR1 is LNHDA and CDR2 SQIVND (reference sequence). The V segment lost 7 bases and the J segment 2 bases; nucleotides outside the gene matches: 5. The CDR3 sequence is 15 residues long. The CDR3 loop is CASTRLAENTGELFF. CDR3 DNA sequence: TGTGCCAGTACCCGACTAGCGGAAAACACCGGGGAGCTGTTTTTT.

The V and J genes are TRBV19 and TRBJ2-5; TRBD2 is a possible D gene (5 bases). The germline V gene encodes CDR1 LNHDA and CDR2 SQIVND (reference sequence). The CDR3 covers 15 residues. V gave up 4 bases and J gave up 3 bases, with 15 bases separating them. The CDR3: CASSRGVLQKETQYF. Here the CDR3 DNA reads TGTGCCAGTAGTAGGGGAGTCCTCCAAAAAGAGACCCAGTACTTC.

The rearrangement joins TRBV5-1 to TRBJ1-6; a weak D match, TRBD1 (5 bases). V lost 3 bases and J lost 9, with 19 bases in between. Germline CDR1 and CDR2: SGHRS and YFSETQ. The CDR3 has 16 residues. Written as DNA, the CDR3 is TGCGCCAGCAGCTCAGGGACGGGCGGTATTTTTTCACCCCTCCACTTT. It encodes CASSSGTGGIFSPLHF.

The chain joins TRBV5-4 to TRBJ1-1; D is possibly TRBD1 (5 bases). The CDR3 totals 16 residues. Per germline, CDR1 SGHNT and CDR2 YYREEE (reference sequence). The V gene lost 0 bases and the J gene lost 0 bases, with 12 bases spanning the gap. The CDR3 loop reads CASSLVTGFMNTEAFF. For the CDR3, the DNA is TGTGCCAGCAGCTTGGTAACAGGCTTCATGAACACTGAAGCTTTCTTT.

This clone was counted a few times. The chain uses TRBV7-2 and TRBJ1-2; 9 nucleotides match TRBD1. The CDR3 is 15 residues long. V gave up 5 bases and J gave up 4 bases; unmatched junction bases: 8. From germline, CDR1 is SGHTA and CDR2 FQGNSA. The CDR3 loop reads CASSPPTGGLYGYTF. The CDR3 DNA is TGTGCCAGCAGCCCCCCCACAGGGGGCCTCTATGGCTACACCTTC.

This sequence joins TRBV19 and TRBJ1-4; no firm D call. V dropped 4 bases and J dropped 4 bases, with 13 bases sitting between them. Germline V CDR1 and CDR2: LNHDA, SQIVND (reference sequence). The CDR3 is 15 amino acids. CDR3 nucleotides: TGTGCCAGTAGTACCTCCCGGGTCCTTAATGAAAAACTGTTTTTT. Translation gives CASSTSRVLNEKLFF.

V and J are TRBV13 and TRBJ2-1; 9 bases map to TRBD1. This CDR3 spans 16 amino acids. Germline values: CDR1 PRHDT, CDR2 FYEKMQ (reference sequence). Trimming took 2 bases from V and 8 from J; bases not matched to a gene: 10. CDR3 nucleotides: TGTGCCAGCAGCTTAAGTACAGGGGGCGATTTCGATGAGCAGTTCTTC. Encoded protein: CASSLSTGGDFDEQFF.

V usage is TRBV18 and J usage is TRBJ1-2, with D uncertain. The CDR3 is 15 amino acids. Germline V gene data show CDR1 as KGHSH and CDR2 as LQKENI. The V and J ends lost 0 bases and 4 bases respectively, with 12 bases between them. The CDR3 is CASSPPEPPAYGYTF. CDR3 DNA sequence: TGTGCCAGCTCACCACCGGAACCGCCGGCCTATGGCTACACCTTC. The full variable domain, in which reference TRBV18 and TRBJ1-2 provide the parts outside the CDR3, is NAGVMQNPRHLVRRRGQEARLRCSPMKGHSHVYWYRQLPEEGLKFMVYLQKENIIDESGMPKERFSAEFPKEGPSILRIQQVVRGDSAAYFCASSPPEPPAYGYTFGSGTRLTVV.

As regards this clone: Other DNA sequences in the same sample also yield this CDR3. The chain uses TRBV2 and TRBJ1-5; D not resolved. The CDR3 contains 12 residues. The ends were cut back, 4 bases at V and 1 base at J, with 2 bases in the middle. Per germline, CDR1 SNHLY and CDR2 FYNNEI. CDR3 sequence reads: CASSGSNQPQHF. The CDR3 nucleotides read TGTGCCAGCAGTGGGAGCAATCAGCCCCAGCATTTT. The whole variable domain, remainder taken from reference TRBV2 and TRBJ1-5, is EPEVTQTPSHQVTQMGQEVILRCVPISNHLYFYWYRQILGQKVEFLVSFYNNEISEKSEIFDDQFSVERPDGSNFTLKIRSTKLEDSAMYFCASSGSNQPQHFGDGTRLSIL.

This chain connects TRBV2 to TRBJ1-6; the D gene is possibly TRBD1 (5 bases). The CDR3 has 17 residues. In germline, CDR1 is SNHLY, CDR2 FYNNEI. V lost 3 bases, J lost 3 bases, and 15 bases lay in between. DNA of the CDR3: TGTGCCAGCAGTGAGAGGGGCAGTGAGTTCTATAATTCACCCCTCCACTTT. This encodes CASSERGSEFYNSPLHF.

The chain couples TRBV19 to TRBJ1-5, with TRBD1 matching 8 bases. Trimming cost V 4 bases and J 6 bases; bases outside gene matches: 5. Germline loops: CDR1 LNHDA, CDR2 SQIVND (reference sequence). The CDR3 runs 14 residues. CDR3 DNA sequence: TGTGCCAGTAGTACGACAGGGGACAGTCAGCCCCAGCATTTT. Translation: CASSTTGDSQPQHF.

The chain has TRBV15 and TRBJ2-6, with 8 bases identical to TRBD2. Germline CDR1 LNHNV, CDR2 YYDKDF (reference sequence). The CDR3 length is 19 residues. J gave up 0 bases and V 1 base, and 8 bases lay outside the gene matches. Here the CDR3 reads CATSRAGGRRISGANVLTF. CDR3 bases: TGTGCCACCAGCAGAGCGGGCGGGAGGCGGATCTCTGGGGCCAACGTCCTGACTTTC. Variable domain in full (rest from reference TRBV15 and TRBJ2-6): DAMVIQNPRYQVTQFGKPVTLSCSQTLNHNVMYWYQQKSSQAPKLLFHYYDKDFNNEADTPDNFQSRRPNTSFCFLDIRSPGLGDTAMYLCATSRAGGRRISGANVLTFGAGSRLTVL.

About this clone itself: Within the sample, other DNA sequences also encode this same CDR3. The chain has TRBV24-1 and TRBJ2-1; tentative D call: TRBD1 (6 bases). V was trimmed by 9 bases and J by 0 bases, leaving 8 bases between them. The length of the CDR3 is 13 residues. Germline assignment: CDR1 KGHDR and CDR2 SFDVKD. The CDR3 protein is CATEGGSYNEQFF. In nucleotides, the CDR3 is TGTGCCACCGAAGGGGGCTCCTACAATGAGCAGTTCTTC.

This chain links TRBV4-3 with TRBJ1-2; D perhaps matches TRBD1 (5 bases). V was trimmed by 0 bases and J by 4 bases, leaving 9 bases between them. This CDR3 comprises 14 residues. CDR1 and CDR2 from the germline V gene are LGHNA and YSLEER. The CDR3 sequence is CASSQDAGGYGYTF. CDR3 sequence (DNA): TGCGCCAGCAGCCAAGATGCGGGGGGCTATGGCTACACCTTC.

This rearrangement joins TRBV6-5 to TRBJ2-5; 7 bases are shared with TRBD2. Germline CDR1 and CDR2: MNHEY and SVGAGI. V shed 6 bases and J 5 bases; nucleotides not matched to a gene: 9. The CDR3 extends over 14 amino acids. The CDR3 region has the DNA TGTGCCAGCAGAAAGACTAGCTGGAGGGAGACCCAGTACTTC. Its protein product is CASRKTSWRETQYF.

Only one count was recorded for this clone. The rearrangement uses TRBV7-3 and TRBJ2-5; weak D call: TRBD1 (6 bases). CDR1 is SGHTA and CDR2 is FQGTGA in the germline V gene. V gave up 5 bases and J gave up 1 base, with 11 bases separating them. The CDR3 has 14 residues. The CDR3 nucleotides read TGTGCCAGCAGCGCGACAGGCCTCCAAGAGACCCAGTACTTC. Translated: CASSATGLQETQYF.